The 15 T cell receptor beta chains in this list originate from one sample, sequenced in a study of regulatory T cells in long-lasting Graves disease. The time point is: persistent/refractory GD, antithyroid drugs over 5 years with positive TRAb. RNA from PBMCs was the source of the TCR library. Investigators prepared the TCR beta libraries by applying iRepertoire HTBI primers and Arm-PCR of CDR3 regions. TCRdb reprocessed the multiplex PCR reads via MiXCR and lists one record per CDR3 protein. The table has 420,000 or so distinct CDR3 sequences, about a quarter seen once. The specimen was peripheral blood mononuclear cells (PBMCs), collected when the disease was refractory, from a patient treated with antithyroid drugs. The receptors shown here come from a female donor with Graves disease.

Only a few counts were recorded for this clonotype. The CDR3 protein is CASIIQGLAGGSYEQYF. Written as DNA, the CDR3 is TGTGCCAGCATAATTCAAGGCCTAGCGGGAGGGTCCTACGAGCAGTACTTC. The V and J genes are TRBV5-8 and TRBJ2-7; 12 bases line up with TRBD2. CDR3 size: 17 residues. The germline V gene has CDR1 SGHTS and CDR2 YDEGEE. After removal of 6 bases from V and 1 base from J, the junction contained 11 bases not matched to a gene.

This clonotype appeared many times. The chain links TRBV28 to TRBJ2-5; 11 nucleotides align to TRBD2. The CDR3 runs 13 residues. J was trimmed by 4 bases and V by 5 bases; bases with no gene match: 0. Germline V gives CDR1 MDHEN, CDR2 SYDVKM. CDR3 protein: CASSGLAGETQYF. CDR3 in DNA: TGTGCCAGCAGTGGACTAGCGGGAGAGACCCAGTACTTC.

This clonotype has a count of ten or more. The chain joins TRBV2 to TRBJ1-5, with a weak D call TRBD1 (5 bases). Germline assignment: CDR1 SNHLY and CDR2 FYNNEI. The CDR3 spans 15 residues. Deletions cut 7 bases from V and 2 bases from J, with 15 bases between. CDR3 in amino acids: CASKGSGGGNQPQHF. The CDR3 DNA sequence: TGTGCCAGCAAAGGGTCCGGAGGGGGCAATCAGCCCCAGCATTTT.

This clonotype was counted between two and nine times. CDR3 sequence (DNA): TGCAGTGCTAGAGCCCCCTGGGGGAGCACAGATACGCAGTATTTT. Translation: CSARAPWGSTDTQYF. This chain links TRBV20-1 with TRBJ2-3, with D perhaps matching TRBD1 or TRBD2 (5 bases each). Germline V gives CDR1 DFQATT, CDR2 SNEGSKA (reference sequence). V lost 1 base, J lost 0 bases, and 11 bases lay in between. The CDR3 runs to 15 residues.

This clonotype was counted at least ten times. The chain recombines TRBV5-1 with TRBJ1-1; TRBD1 matches 7 bases. The V segment lost 4 bases and the J segment 1 base; nucleotides outside the gene matches: 7. Per the germline V gene, CDR1 is SGHRS and CDR2 is YFSETQ. The CDR3 is 15 amino acids. CDR3 DNA sequence: TGCGCCAGCAGCGAGGGGGCCCTCACGAACACTGAAGCTTTCTTT. This encodes CASSEGALTNTEAFF.

The V gene is TRBV7-2, the J gene TRBJ2-7, with TRBD2 as a possible D gene (6 bases). The J call is uncertain, as TRBJ2-1 better fits the DNA end. Germline loops: CDR1 SGHTA, CDR2 FQGNSA. CDR3 length: 12 residues. This CDR3 reads CASSLRAGRQFF. The DNA for the CDR3 is TGTGCCAGCAGCTTAAGGGCGGGAAGACAGTTCTTC.

This clonotype was seen at least ten times. The chain employs TRBV11-2 and TRBJ2-7; TRBD1 matches 8 bases. The junction had 6 bases not matched to a gene; V was cut back by 6 bases and J by 2 bases. Germline assignment: CDR1 SGHAT and CDR2 FQNNGV. The CDR3 has 14 amino acids. The CDR3 is CASRYRDRTYEQYF. DNA of the CDR3: TGTGCCAGCAGATACCGGGACAGGACCTACGAGCAGTACTTC.

The rearrangement uses TRBV10-3 and TRBJ1-2, with a tentative D call TRBD1 (5 bases). V gave up 6 bases and J gave up 1 base, with 12 bases separating them. This CDR3 has 14 residues. Germline V lookup: CDR1 ENHRY, CDR2 SYGVKD. The CDR3 loop reads CAIRDKSGNYGYTF. For the CDR3, the DNA is TGTGCCATCAGGGACAAGTCGGGTAACTATGGCTACACCTTC.

This clonotype was seen repeatedly, ten times or more. The V gene is TRBV3-1, the J gene TRBJ2-5; the D gene is possibly TRBD2 (5 bases). Germline CDR1 and CDR2: LGHDT and YNNKEL (reference sequence). The CDR3 length is 15 residues. V was pared by 0 bases and J by 1 base, with 9 bases between. The CDR3 reads CASSQDRTLQETQYF. CDR3 coding DNA: TGTGCCAGCAGCCAAGATAGGACTCTCCAAGAGACCCAGTACTTC.

There are a few counts of this clonotype. This rearrangement joins TRBV20-1 to TRBJ1-2; 7 bases map to TRBD1. V lost 3 bases to trimming and J lost 6 bases; unmatched junction nucleotides: 10. The CDR3 covers 14 residues. Per germline, CDR1 DFQATT and CDR2 SNEGSKA (reference sequence). In DNA form, the CDR3 reads TGCAGTGCTAGGTATCGACAGGGACCTGATGGCTACACCTTC. This translates into CSARYRQGPDGYTF.

This clonotype was picked up many times. This chain connects TRBV6-5 to TRBJ1-2, with a possible D match to TRBD1 (5 bases). This CDR3 region has 15 residues. Germline V gene sequence: CDR1 MNHEY, CDR2 SVGAGI. V was cut by 4 bases and J by 8 bases, with 20 bases left in between. The CDR3, as DNA: TGTGCCAGCAGTTTTGTAGGGACTTCCCGGCGGGGCTACACCTTC. This sequence encodes CASSFVGTSRRGYTF.

This clonotype appeared many times. The CDR3 DNA sequence: TGTGCCAGCGAGTCGTCTAGCGGGAGAATAAATGAGCAGTTCTTC. This encodes CASESSSGRINEQFF. The chain uses TRBV28 and TRBJ2-1, with 10 bases matching TRBD2. Per the germline V gene, CDR1 is MDHEN and CDR2 is SYDVKM. CDR3 length equals 15 residues. V was pared by 8 bases and J by 7 bases, with 11 bases of the junction left unmatched. Complete variable domain (other parts from reference TRBV28 and TRBJ2-1): DVKVTQSSRYLVKRTGEKVFLECVQDMDHENMFWYRQDPGLGLRLIYFSYDVKMKEKGDIPEGYSVSREKKERFSLILESASTNQTSMYLCASESSSGRINEQFFGPGTRLTVL.

Points on this clonotype: Possible read error: a much larger clone is one base away. The rearrangement uses TRBV7-2 and TRBJ1-2; possibly TRBD1 for D (5 bases). Germline-derived CDR1 and CDR2 are SGHTA and FQGNSA. This CDR3 is 13 amino acids long. The V and J ends lost 5 bases and 8 bases respectively, with 15 bases between them. CDR3 in DNA: TGTGCCAGCAGCATAGAAAGGGGAGGAGGCTACACCTTC. It yields the protein CASSIERGGGYTF.

The gene calls are TRBV28 and TRBJ2-1; D is unclear. The germline gives CDR1 MDHEN, CDR2 SYDVKM. The CDR3 spans 17 residues. V was trimmed by 4 bases and J by 7 bases, leaving 23 bases between them. The CDR3 bases are TGTGCCAGCAGTTCCCCCCGAGGTTTTCGGTTGACAAATGAGCAGTTCTTC. It is translated as CASSSPRGFRLTNEQFF.

Turning to this clonotype: A single base separates this from a much larger clone, so it may be a read error. The genes are TRBV28 and TRBJ2-7; no firm D call. Germline V gene lookup returns CDR1 MDHEN and CDR2 SYDVKM. The CDR3 length is 11 residues. Trimming cost V 4 bases and J 4 bases, with 5 bases left between them. The CDR3 bases are TGTGCCAGCAGTTCCCAATACGAGCAGTACTTC. It codes for CASSSQYEQYF.